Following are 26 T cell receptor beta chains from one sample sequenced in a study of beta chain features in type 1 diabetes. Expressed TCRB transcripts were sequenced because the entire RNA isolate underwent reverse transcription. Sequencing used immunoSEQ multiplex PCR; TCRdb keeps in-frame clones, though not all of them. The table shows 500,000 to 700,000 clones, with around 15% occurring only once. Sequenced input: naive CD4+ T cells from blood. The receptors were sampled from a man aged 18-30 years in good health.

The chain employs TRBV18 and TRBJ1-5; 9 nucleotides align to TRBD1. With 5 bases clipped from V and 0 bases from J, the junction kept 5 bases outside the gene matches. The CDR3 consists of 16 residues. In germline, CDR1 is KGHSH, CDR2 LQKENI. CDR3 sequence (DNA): TGTGCCAGCTCAAGAGACAGGGGGAGTAGCAATCAGCCCCAGCATTTT. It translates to CASSRDRGSSNQPQHF.

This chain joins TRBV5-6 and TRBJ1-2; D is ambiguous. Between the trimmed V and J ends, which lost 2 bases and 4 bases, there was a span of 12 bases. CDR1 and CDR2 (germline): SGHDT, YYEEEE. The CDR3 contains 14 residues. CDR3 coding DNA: TGTGCCAGCAGCTTAAAGGGATGGGGCTATGGCTACACCTTC. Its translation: CASSLKGWGYGYTF.

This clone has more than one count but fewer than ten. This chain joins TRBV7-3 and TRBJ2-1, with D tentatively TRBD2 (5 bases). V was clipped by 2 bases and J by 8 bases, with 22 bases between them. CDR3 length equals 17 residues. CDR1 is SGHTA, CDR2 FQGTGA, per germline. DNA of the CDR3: TGTGCCAGCAGCTTAGGCCCCGGTCGGGGAAACGGTGATGAGCAGTTCTTC. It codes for CASSLGPGRGNGDEQFF. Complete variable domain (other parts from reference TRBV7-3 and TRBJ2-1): GAGVSQTPSNKVTEKGKYVELRCDPISGHTALYWYRQSLGQGPEFLIYFQGTGAADDSGLPNDRFFAVRPEGSVSTLKIQRTERGDSAVYLCASSLGPGRGNGDEQFFGPGTRLTVL.

The CDR3 loop is CASSVGQGYSGANVLTF. In nucleotides, the CDR3 is TGTGCCAGCAGCGTCGGACAGGGATACTCTGGGGCCAACGTCCTGACTTTC. This chain joins TRBV9 and TRBJ2-6, with 8 bases fitting TRBD1. In germline, CDR1 is SGDLS, CDR2 YYNGEE. The CDR3 runs 17 residues. V shed 2 bases, J shed 0 bases, and the junction held 4 bases outside the gene matches.

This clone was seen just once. In DNA form, the CDR3 reads TGTGCCAGCAGTTACAGGGGTTCCTACGAGCAGTACTTC. Protein: CASSYRGSYEQYF. This chain links TRBV6-5 with TRBJ2-7, with D perhaps matching TRBD1 (5 bases). Germline V gives CDR1 MNHEY, CDR2 SVGAGI. This CDR3 has 13 residues. V dropped 2 bases and J dropped 1 base, with 6 bases sitting between them.

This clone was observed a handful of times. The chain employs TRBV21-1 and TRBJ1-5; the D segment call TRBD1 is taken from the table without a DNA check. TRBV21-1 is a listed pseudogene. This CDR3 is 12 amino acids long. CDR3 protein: CITGGWAQPQHF. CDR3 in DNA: TGTATTACAGGGGGCTGGGCTCAGCCCCAGCATTTT.

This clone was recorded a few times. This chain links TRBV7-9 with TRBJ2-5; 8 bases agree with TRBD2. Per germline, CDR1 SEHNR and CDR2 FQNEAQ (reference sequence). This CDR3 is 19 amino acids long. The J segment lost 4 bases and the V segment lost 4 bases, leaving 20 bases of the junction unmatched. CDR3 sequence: CASSSYLGTRRFAGETQYF. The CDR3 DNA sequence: TGTGCCAGCAGCTCCTATTTAGGGACTAGGAGGTTTGCGGGAGAGACCCAGTACTTC.

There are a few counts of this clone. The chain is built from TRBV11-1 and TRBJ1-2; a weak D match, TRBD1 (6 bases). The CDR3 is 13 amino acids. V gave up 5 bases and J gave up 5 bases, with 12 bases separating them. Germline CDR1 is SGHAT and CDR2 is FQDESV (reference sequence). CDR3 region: CASSPQGGYGYTF. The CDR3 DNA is TGTGCCAGCAGCCCACAGGGTGGGTATGGCTACACCTTC.

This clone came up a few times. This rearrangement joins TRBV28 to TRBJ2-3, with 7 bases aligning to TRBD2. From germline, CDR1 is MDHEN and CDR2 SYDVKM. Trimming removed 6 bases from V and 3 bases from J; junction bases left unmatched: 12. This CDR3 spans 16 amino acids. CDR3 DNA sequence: TGTGCCAGCAGATTCGACTGGGGGGGTGGTACAGATACGCAGTATTTT. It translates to CASRFDWGGGTDTQYF.

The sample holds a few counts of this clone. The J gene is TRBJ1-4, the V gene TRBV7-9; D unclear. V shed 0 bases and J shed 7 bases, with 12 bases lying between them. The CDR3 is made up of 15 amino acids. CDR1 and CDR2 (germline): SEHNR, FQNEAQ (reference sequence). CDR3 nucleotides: TGTGCCAGCAGCTTAGCGTTGGCGGCGGGTGAAAAACTGTTTTTT. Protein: CASSLALAAGEKLFF.

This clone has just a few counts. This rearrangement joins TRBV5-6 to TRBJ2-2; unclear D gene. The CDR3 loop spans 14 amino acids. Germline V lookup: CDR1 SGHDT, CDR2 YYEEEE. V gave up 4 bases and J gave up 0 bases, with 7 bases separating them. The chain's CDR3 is CASSPGANTGELFF. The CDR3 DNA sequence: TGTGCCAGCAGCCCAGGAGCGAACACCGGGGAGCTGTTTTTT.

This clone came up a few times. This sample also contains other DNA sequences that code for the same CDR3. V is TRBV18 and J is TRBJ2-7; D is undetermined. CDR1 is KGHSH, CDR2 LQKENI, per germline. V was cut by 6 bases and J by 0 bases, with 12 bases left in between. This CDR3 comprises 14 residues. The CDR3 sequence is CASSSGLSSYEQYF. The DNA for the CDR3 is TGTGCCAGCTCGTCTGGATTGAGCTCCTACGAGCAGTACTTC.

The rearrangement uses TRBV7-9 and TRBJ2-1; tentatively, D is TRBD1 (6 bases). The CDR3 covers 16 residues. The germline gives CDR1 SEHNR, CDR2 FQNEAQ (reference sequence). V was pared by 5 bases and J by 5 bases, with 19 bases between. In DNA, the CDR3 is TGTGCCAGCAGCCCCCAGGCAGGGGAGTTCAACAATGAGCAGTTCTTC. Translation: CASSPQAGEFNNEQFF.

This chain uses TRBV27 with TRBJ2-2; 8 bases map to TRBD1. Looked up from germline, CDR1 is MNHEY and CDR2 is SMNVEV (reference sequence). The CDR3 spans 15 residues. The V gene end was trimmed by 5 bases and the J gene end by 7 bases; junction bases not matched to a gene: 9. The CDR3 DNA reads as TGTGCCAGCAGTCAAAGGGACAGGCAGAACGGGGAGCTGTTTTTT. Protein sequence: CASSQRDRQNGELFF.

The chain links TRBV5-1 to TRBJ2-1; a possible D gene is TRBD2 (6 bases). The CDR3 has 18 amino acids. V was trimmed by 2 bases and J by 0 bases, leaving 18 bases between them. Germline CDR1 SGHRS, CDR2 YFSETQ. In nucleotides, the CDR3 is TGCGCCAGCAGCTTTACGGGAGAGGTAACCAGCTCCTACAATGAGCAGTTCTTC. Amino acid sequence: CASSFTGEVTSSYNEQFF.

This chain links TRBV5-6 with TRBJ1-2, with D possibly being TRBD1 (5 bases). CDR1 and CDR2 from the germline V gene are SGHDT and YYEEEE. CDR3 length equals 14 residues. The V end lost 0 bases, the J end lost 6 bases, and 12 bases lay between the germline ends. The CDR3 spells CASSLAPGLDGYTF. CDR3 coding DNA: TGTGCCAGCAGCTTGGCTCCAGGGCTTGATGGCTACACCTTC.

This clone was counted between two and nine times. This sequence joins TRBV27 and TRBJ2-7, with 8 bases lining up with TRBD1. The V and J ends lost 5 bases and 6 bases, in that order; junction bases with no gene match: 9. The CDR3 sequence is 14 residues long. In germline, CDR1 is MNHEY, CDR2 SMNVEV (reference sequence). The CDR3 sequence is CASSVTGGGSEQYF. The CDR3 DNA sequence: TGTGCCAGCAGTGTAACAGGGGGTGGCAGCGAGCAGTACTTC.

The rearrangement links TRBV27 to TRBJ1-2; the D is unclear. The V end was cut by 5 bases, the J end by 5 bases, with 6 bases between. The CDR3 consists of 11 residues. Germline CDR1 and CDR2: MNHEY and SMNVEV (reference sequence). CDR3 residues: CASSRGYGYTF. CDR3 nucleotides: TGTGCCAGCAGTCGTGGTTATGGCTACACCTTC.

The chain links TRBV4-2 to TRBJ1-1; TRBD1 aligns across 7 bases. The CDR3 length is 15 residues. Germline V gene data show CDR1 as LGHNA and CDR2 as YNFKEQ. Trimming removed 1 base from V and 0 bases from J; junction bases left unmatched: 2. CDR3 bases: TGTGCCAGCAGCCAAGCACAGGGGATGAACACTGAAGCTTTCTTT. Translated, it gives CASSQAQGMNTEAFF.

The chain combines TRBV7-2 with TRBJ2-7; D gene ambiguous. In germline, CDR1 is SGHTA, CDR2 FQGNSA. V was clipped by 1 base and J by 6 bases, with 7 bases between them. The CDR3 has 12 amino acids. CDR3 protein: CASSLDWAEQYF. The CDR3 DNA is TGTGCCAGCAGCTTAGATTGGGCCGAGCAGTACTTC.

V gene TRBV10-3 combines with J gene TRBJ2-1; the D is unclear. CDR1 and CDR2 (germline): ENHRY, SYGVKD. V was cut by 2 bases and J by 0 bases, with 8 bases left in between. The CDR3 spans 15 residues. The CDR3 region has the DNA TGTGCCATCAGTGAGGGCGAGAGCTCCTACAATGAGCAGTTCTTC. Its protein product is CAISEGESSYNEQFF.

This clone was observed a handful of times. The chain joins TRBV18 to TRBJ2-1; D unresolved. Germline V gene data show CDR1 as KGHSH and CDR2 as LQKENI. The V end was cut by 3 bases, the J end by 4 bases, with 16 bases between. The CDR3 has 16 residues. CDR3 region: CASSPAQAVGYNEQFF. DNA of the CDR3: TGTGCCAGCTCACCGGCTCAGGCGGTAGGATACAATGAGCAGTTCTTC.

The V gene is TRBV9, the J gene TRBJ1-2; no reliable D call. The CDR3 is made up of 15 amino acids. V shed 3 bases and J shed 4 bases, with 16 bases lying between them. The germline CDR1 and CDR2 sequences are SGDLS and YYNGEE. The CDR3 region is CASSAHRGVGYGYTF. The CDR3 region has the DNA TGTGCCAGCAGCGCCCACCGGGGAGTAGGCTATGGCTACACCTTC.

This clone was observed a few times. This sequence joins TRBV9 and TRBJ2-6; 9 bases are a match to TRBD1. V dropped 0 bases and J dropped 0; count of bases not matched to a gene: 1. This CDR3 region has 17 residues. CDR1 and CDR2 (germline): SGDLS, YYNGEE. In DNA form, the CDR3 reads TGTGCCAGCAGCGTAGTGACAGGGGGCTCTGGGGCCAACGTCCTGACTTTC. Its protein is CASSVVTGGSGANVLTF.

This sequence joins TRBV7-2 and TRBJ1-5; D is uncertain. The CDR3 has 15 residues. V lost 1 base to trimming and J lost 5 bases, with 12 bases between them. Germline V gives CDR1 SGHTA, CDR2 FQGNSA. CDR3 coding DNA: TGTGCCAGCAGCTTAGGGTACGGGTGGGATCAGCCCCAGCATTTT. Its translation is CASSLGYGWDQPQHF. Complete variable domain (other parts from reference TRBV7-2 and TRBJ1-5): GAGVSQSPSNKVTEKGKDVELRCDPISGHTALYWYRQSLGQGLEFLIYFQGNSAPDKSGLPSDRFSAERTGGSVSTLTIQRTQQEDSAVYLCASSLGYGWDQPQHFGDGTRLSIL.

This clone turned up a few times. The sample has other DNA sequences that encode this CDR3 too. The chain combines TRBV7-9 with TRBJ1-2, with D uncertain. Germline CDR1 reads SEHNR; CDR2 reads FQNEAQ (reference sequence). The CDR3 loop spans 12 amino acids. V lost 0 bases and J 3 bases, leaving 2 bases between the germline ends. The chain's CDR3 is CASSLADYGYTF. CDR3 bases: TGTGCCAGCAGCTTAGCGGACTATGGCTACACCTTC.